The rows below give T cell receptor beta chains drawn from one sample of a study of human thymus T cells. Profiling relied on immunoSEQ multiplex PCR, and the TCRdb table lists in-frame clones only, not all of them. This sample has roughly 60,000 clones; approximately 95% occur once, and the top ten carry approximately 6%. Sequenced input: blood. The origin of the receptors is a boy under two years old with a congenital heart defect but otherwise immunologically healthy. Both conserved end residues are trimmed from each CDR3. Each record gives: J gene, clone size, V gene, CDR3 protein. Rows give clone size only sometimes, using once, few, many, or a class for an expanded clone.

TRBJ1-1 | - | TRBV6-5 | ASSYSVNTEAF
TRBJ2-5 | - | TRBV6-6 | ASRRLAGEKETQY
TRBJ1-5 | few | TRBV30 | AAGDSNQPQH
TRBJ2-1 | - | TRBV5-1 | ASSLFYGVADNEQF
TRBJ1-5 | few | TRBV6-5 | ASSYYPNQPQH
TRBJ2-3 | - | TRBV4-1 | ASSQEVADTQY
TRBJ2-7 | - | TRBV7-2 | ASSLGRGIYEQY
TRBJ2-1 | - | TRBV18 | ASSPPGLAGSQEQF
TRBJ2-2 | - | TRBV6-5 | ASSYSKRRQTGELF
TRBJ1-3 | - | TRBV4-3 | ASSQEPGTGNTIY
TRBJ2-1 | - | TRBV18 | ASSPSWTGSNNEQF
TRBJ2-1 | - | TRBV5-1 | ASSFRDRAYNEQF
TRBJ2-2 | - | TRBV21-1 | ASSTARQGDIAGELF
TRBJ2-7 | - | TRBV5-1 | ASRASTGTSSYEQY
TRBJ2-5 | once | TRBV5-1 | ASSLGQGQETQY
TRBJ2-2 | few | TRBV2 | ASSLLGGELF
TRBJ2-2 | - | TRBV2 | ASSEQGYTGELF
TRBJ2-1 | - | TRBV7-2 | ASSLAVAGYNEQF
TRBJ2-7 | - | TRBV19 | ASTKTGGSNEQY
TRBJ2-3 | - | TRBV19 | ASSRRLTDTQY
TRBJ2-5 | - | TRBV5-4 | ASSVPPLVNGGETQY
TRBJ2-3 | - | TRBV4-2 | ASSQAQSGTSGRASTDTQY
TRBJ1-2 | - | TRBV19 | ASSGRVQGGGYT
TRBJ2-1 | - | TRBV28 | ASNTLRDRFF
TRBJ2-7 | once | TRBV7-3 | ASSFREAHEQY
TRBJ1-2 | - | TRBV6-1 | ASSVWSRGYT
TRBJ1-4 | - | TRBV25-1 | ASSERTGAEKLF